The clone carrying this T cell receptor (beta chain) was observed a few times. The target antigen is unknown. The record originates from a study of blood T cells in healthy people across ages. Study conclusions and caveats: The study lacked donor CMV status, which possibly confounded expanded clonotype changes. Older individuals had lower TCR beta diversity per million T cells (the decline was roughly linear).

Caucasian individuals from Russia who were healthy and aged about 6 to 100 acted as donors. A sample-barcoded 5' primer and a J-beta primer mix were used in a second PCR of about 6 to 11 cycles. The authors tagged each cDNA molecule using a template-switch adaptor with 12 random nucleotides. TCRdb re-called the 5' RACE reads with MiXCR, one entry per CDR3 protein. The data contain over 1,300,000 distinct CDR3 sequences, roughly 60% of them seen just once; the ten biggest clones take up 6.7%. J lost 12 bases, V lost 3 bases, and 4 bases had no gene match. CDR1 is MNHEY, CDR2 SVGEGT, per germline. The CDR3 has 12 residues.

Sequenced material: blood. This TCR came from a man between 18 and 35 years old in good health. The chain recombines TRBV6-2 or TRBV6-3 with TRBJ2-1; 8 bases are shared with TRBD2. In DNA, the CDR3 is TGTGCCAGCAGTTATCGGGGGGGCGGGCAGTTCTTC. It codes for CASSYRGGGQFF.